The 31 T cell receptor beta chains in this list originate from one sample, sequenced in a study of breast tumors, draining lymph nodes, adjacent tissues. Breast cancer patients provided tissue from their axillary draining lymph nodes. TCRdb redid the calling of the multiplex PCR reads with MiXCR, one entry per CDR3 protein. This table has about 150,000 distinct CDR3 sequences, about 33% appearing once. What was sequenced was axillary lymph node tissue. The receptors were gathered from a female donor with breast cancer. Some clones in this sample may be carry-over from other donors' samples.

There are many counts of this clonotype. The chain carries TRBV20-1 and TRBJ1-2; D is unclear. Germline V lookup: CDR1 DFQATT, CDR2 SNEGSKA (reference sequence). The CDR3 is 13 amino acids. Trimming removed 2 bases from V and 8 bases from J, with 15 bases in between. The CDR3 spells CSARMANREGYTF. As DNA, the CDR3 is TGCAGTGCTAGAATGGCCAACCGGGAGGGCTACACCTTC.

CDR3 DNA sequence: TGCAGTGCTAGCATGAGAGGGGGGGCGGGCGGGGGGCAAGAGACCCAGTACTTC. Translating gives CSASMRGGAGGGQETQYF. The gene calls are TRBV20-1 and TRBJ2-5; TRBD2 aligns across 8 bases. The CDR3 sequence is 18 residues long. Germline lookup yields CDR1 DFQATT and CDR2 SNEGSKA (reference sequence). Unmatched junction bases numbered 17, after V lost 3 bases and J lost 2 bases.

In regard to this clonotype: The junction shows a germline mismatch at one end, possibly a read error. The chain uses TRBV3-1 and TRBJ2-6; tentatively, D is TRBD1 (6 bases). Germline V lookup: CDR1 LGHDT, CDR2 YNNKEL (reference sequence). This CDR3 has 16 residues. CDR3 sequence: CASSRGGRSGANVLTF. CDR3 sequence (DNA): TGCGCCAGCAGCCGAGGGGGTCGCTCTGGGGCCAACGTCCTGACTTTC. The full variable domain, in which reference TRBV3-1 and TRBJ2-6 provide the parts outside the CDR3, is DTAVSQTPKYLVTQMGNDKSIKCEQNLGHDTMYWYKQDSKKFLKIMFSYNNKELIINETVPNRFSPKSPDKAHLNLHINSLELGDSAVYFCASSRGGRSGANVLTFGAGSRLTVL.

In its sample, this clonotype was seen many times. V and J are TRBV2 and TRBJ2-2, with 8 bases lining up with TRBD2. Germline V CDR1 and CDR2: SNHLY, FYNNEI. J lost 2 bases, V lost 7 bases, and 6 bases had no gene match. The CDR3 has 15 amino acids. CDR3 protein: CASTAGVTNTGELFF. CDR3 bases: TGTGCCAGCACAGCGGGGGTGACTAACACCGGGGAGCTGTTTTTT.

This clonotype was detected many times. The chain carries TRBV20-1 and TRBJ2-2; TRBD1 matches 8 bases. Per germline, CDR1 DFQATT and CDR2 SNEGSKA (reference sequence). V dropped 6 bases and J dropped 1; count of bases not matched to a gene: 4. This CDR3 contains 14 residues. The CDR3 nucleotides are TGCAGTGCGACCGGGACAGGGAACACCGGGGAGCTGTTTTTT. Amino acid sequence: CSATGTGNTGELFF.

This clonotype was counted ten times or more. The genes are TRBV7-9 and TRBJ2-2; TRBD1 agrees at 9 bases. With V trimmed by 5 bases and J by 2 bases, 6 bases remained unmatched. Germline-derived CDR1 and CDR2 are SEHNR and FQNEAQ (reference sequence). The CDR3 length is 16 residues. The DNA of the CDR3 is TGTGCCAGCAGCATGGGACAGGGAGTAAACACCGGGGAGCTGTTTTTT. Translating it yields CASSMGQGVNTGELFF.

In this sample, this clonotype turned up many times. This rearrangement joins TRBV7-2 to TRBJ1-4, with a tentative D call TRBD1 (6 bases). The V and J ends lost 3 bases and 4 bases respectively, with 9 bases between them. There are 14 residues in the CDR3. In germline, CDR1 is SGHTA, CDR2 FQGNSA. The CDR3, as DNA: TGTGCCAGCAGCTTTACAGGGAATAATGAAAAACTGTTTTTT. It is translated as CASSFTGNNEKLFF.

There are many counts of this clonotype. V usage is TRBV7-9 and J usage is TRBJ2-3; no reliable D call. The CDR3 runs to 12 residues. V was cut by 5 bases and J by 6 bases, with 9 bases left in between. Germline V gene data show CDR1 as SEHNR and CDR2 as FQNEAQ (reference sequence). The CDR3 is CASSAGEDTQYF. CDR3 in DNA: TGTGCCAGCAGCGCCGGTGAGGATACGCAGTATTTT. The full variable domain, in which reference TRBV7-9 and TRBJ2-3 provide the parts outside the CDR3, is DTGVSQNPRHKITKRGQNVTFRCDPISEHNRLYWYRQTLGQGPEFLTYFQNEAQLEKSRLLSDRFSAERPKGSFSTLEIQRTEQGDSAMYLCASSAGEDTQYFGPGTRLTVL.

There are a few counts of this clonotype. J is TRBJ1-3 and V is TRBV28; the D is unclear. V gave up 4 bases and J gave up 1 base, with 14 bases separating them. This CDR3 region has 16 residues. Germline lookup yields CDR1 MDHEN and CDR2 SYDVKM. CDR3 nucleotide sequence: TGTGCCAGCAGTTCCCAACCAGCGTTGTCTGGAAACACCATATATTTT. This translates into CASSSQPALSGNTIYF. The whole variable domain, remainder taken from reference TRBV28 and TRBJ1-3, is DVKVTQSSRYLVKRTGEKVFLECVQDMDHENMFWYRQDPGLGLRLIYFSYDVKMKEKGDIPEGYSVSREKKERFSLILESASTNQTSMYLCASSSQPALSGNTIYFGEGSWLTVV.

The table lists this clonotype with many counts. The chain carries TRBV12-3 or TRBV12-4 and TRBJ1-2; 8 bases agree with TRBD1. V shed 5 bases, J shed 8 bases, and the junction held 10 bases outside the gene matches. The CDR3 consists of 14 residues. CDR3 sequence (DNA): TGTGCCAGCAGTCCTGGACAGGGTGCATGGGGCTACACCTTC. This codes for CASSPGQGAWGYTF.

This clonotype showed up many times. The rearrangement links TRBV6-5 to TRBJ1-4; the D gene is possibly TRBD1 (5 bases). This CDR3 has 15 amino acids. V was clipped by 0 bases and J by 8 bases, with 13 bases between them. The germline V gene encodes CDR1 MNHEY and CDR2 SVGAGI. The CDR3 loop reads CASSYSRGFGEKLFF. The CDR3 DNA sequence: TGTGCCAGCAGTTACTCGCGGGGCTTTGGGGAAAAACTGTTTTTT.

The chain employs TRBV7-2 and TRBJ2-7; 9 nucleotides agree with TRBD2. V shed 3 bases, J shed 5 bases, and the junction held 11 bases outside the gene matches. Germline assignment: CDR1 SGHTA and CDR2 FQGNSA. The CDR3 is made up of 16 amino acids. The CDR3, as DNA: TGTGCCAGCAGCTTGATCCTGGCGGGGGGGCCGGACGAGCAGTACTTC. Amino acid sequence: CASSLILAGGPDEQYF.

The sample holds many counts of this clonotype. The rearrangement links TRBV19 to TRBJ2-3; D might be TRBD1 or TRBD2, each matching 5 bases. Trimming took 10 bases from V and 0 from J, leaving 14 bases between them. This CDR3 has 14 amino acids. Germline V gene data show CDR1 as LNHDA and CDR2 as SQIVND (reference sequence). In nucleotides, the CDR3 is TGTGCCACCCGGGACGGATCTAGCACAGATACGCAGTATTTT. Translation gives CATRDGSSTDTQYF. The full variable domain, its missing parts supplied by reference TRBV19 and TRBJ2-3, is DGGITQSPKYLFRKEGQNVTLSCEQNLNHDAMYWYRQDPGQGLRLIYYSQIVNDFQKGDIAEGYSVSREKKESFPLTVTSAQKNPTAFYLCATRDGSSTDTQYFGPGTRLTVL.

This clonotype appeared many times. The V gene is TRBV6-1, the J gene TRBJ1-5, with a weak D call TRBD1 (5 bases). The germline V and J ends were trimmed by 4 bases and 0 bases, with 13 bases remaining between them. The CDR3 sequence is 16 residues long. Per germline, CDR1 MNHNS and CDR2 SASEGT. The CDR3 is CASSVNLGVSNQPQHF. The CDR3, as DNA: TGTGCCAGCAGTGTCAATCTGGGGGTTAGCAATCAGCCCCAGCATTTT.

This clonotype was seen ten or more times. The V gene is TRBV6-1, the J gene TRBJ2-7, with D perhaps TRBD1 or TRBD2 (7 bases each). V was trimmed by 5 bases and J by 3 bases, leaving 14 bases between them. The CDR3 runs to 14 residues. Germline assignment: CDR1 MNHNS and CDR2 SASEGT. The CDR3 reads CASSFSGDSYEQYV. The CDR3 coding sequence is TGTGCCAGCAGTTTCAGCGGGGACAGCTACGAGCAGTACGTC.

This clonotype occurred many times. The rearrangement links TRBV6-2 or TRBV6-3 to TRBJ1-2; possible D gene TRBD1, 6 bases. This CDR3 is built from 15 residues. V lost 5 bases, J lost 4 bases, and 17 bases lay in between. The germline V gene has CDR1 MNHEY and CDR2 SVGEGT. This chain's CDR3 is CASSVQQGSGYGYTF. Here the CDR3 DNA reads TGTGCCAGCAGTGTACAACAGGGATCTGGCTATGGCTACACCTTC.

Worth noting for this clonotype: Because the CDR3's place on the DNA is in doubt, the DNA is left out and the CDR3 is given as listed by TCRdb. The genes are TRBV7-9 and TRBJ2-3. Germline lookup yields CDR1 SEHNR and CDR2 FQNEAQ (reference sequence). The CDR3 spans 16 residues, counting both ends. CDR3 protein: CASSSTVGLGTDTRYF.

The CDR3 loop is CASSPGTPQETQYF. The CDR3 DNA reads TGTGCCAGCTCACCTGGGACACCCCAAGAGACCCAGTACTTC. V and J are TRBV18 and TRBJ2-5; D might be TRBD1 (6 bases). V lost 3 bases and J 1 base, leaving 9 bases between the germline ends. Germline CDR1 KGHSH, CDR2 LQKENI. CDR3 size: 14 residues. The complete variable domain, with remaining parts taken from reference TRBV18 and TRBJ2-5, reads NAGVMQNPRHLVRRRGQEARLRCSPMKGHSHVYWYRQLPEEGLKFMVYLQKENIIDESGMPKERFSAEFPKEGPSILRIQQVVRGDSAAYFCASSPGTPQETQYFGPGTRLLVL.

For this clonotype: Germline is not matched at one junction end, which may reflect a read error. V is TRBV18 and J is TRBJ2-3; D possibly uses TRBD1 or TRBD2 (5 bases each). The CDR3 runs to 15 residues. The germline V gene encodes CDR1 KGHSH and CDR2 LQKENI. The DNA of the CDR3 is TGTGCCAGCTCACCAAGAGCGGATAGCACAGGTACGCAGTATTTT. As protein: CASSPRADSTGTQYF.

The CDR3 coding sequence is TGTGCCAGCGGGAGGCAGGGACTTAGAAACACCATATATTTT. Translation: CASGRQGLRNTIYF. The chain recombines TRBV2 with TRBJ1-3; D is perhaps TRBD1 (5 bases). Germline V CDR1 and CDR2: SNHLY, FYNNEI. This CDR3 has 14 amino acids. V shed 8 bases and J shed 5 bases, with 16 bases lying between them.

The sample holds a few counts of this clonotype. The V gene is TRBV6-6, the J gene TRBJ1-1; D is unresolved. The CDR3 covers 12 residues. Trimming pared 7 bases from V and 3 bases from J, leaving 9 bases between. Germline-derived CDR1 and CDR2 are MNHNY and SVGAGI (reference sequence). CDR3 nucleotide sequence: TGTGCCAGCATCACCTTGGACACTGAAGCTTTCTTT. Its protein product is CASITLDTEAFF.

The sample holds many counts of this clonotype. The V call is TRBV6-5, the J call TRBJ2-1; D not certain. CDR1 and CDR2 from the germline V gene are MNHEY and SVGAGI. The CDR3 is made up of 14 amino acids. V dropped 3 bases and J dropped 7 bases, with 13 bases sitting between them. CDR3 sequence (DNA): TGTGCCAGCAGTTATGAACACGGCTGGAATGAGCAGTTCTTC. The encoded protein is CASSYEHGWNEQFF.

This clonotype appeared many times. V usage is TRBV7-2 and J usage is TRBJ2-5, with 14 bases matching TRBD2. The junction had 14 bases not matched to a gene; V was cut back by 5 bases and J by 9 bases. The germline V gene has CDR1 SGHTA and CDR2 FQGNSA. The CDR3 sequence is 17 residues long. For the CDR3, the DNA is TGTGCCAGCAGCCCTCCTGGACTAGCGGGGGGTGGGGAGCCCCAGTACTTC. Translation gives CASSPPGLAGGGEPQYF.

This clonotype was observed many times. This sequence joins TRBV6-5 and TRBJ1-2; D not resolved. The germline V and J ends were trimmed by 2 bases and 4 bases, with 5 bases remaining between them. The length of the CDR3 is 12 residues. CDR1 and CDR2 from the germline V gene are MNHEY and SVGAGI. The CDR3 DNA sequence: TGTGCCAGCAGTTACAACAGCTATGGCTACACCTTC. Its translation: CASSYNSYGYTF.

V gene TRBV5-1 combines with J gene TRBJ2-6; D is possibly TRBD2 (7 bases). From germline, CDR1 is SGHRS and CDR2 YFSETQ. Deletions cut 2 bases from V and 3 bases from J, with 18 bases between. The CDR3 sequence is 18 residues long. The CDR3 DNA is TGCGCCAGCAGCTTTCTGAGGGGAGGGGGTAATGGGGCCAACGTCCTGACTTTC. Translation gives CASSFLRGGGNGANVLTF.

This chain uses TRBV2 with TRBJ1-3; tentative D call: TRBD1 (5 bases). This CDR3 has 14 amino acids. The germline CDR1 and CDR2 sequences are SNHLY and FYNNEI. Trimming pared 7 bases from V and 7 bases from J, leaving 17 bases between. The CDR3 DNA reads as TGTGCCAGCAAGCCGACATTGGGGGGGAACACCATATATTTT. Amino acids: CASKPTLGGNTIYF.

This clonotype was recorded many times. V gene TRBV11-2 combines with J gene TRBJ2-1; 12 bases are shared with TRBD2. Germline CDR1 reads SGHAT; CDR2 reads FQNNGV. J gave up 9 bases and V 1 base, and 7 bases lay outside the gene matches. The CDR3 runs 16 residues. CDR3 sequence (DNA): TGTGCCAGCAGCTTAGGAGGTCTAGCGGGGGGGCCTGAGCAGTTCTTC. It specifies CASSLGGLAGGPEQFF.

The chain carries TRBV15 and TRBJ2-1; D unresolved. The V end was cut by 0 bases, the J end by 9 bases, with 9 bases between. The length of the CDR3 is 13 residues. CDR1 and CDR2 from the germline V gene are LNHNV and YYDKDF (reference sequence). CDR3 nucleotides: TGTGCCACCAGCAGAGATACCGGCGTTGAGCAGTTCTTC. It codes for CATSRDTGVEQFF.

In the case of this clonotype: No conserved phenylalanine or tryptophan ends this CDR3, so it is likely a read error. The CDR3 region is CASSYAPRGGDRGYGYTS. The CDR3 region has the DNA TGTGCCAGCAGTTACGCCCCTCGCGGGGGGGATAGAGGCTATGGCTACACCTCC. The V gene is TRBV6-2 or TRBV6-3, the J gene TRBJ1-2; D perhaps matches TRBD1 (5 bases). CDR1 and CDR2 (germline): MNHEY, SVGEGT. This CDR3 contains 18 residues. Trimming cost V 2 bases and J 4 bases, with 23 bases left between them.

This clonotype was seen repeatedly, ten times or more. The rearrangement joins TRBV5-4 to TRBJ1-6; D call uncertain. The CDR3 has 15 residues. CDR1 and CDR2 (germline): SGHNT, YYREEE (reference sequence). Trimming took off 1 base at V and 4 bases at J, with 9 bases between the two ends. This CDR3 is CASSLMSAYNSPLHF. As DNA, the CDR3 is TGTGCCAGCAGCTTGATGTCGGCATATAATTCACCCCTCCACTTT.

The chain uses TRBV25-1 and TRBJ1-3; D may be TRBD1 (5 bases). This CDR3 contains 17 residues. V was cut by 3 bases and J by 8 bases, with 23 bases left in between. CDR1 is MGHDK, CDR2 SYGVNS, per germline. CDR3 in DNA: TGTGCCAGCAGTGACGGGGTGGGGGTCGACTATGGCTACACCATATATTTT. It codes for CASSDGVGVDYGYTIYF.